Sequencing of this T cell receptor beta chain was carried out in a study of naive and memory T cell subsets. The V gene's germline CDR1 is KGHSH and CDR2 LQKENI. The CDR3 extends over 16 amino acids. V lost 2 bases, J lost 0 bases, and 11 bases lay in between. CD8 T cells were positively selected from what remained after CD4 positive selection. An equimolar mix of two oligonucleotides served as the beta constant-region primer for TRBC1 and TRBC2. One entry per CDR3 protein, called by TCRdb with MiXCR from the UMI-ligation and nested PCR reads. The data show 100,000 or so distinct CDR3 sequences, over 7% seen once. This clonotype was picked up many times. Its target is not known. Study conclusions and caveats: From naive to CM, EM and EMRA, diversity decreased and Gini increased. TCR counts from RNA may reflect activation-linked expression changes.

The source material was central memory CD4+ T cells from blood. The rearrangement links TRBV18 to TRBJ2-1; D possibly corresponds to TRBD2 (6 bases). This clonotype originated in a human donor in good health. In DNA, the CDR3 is TGTGCCAGCTCACCAGCTAGCGTAAGCTCCTACAATGAGCAGTTCTTC. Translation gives CASSPASVSSYNEQFF.